This T cell receptor (beta chain) was identified during a study of early T cells in non-severe SARS-CoV-2 infection. This clonotype turned up a few times. CDR3 length: 12 amino acids. Looked up from germline, CDR1 is MNHEY and CDR2 is SVGAGI. V lost 6 bases to trimming and J lost 9 bases; unmatched junction nucleotides: 5. One entry per CDR3 protein, called by TCRdb with MiXCR from the 5' RACE reads. The table includes tens of thousands of distinct CDR3 sequences, 10% to 15% detected once. The clonotype was recovered from an adult who was a healthcare worker with PCR-confirmed SARS-CoV-2 infection or an uninfected control (not recorded which). The chain is built from TRBV6-5 and TRBJ2-4; 7 bases are a match to TRBD1. Material: whole blood. CDR3 bases: TGTGCCAGCAGCCCCGGGACAGCCATTCAGTACTTC. It codes for CASSPGTAIQYF.